The clone carrying this T cell receptor beta chain was counted between two and nine times. Antigen specificity is unknown. This CDR3 region has 16 residues. CDR1 SGHAT and CDR2 FQNNGV come from the germline V gene. V lost 2 bases, J lost 3 bases, and 17 bases lay in between. Each TCR cDNA molecule bore a unique molecular identifier. TCRdb recomputed calls from the 5' RACE reads with MiXCR, one row per CDR3 protein. The profile covers about 120,000 distinct CDR3 sequences, with more than 10% appearing a single time and 16% taken by the ten largest. As to time point: blood at routine non-recurrence follow-up after resection. Researchers sequenced whole RNA taken from tumor, nontumor lung or frozen PBMC without sorting. This sample was included in a study of spatial heterogeneity in lung cancer. Study context: Sequenced follow-up PBMC samples came a median of about 2 years after resection, where available.

Study-level results: Ubiquitous expanded tumor TCRs appeared in blood more at resection than follow-up.

The V gene is TRBV11-2, the J gene TRBJ2-7; maybe TRBD1 (5 bases). The clonotype was recovered from a male donor with early-stage non-small cell lung cancer. The specimen comprised PBMCs, sampled at follow-up. CDR3 protein: CASSLPSRRQSYEQYF. The CDR3 nucleotides read TGTGCCAGCAGCTTACCCTCGCGCCGACAGAGCTACGAGCAGTACTTC.